This T cell receptor (beta chain) was documented in a study of blood T cell repertoires in COVID-19. Across the whole study: Some COVID-19 samples were acute and others convalescent; all came from the United States, Italy and Spain. Sources were T cells, B-cell-depleted T cells, or PBMCs; the material itself was cDNA or gDNA.

Germline assignment: CDR1 SGDLS and CDR2 YYNGEE. The CDR3 length is 14 residues. Deletions cut 0 bases from V and 1 base from J, with 8 bases between. The protocol was immunoSEQ multiplex PCR, while the TCRdb copy is restricted to in-frame clones and leaves out a portion. This repertoire shows under 200,000 clones, 90% found once; its top ten account for roughly 0.56%. This chain joins TRBV9 and TRBJ2-7; D is ambiguous. This TCR derives from a man aged 50 to 60 with acute or convalescent COVID-19. The specimen sequenced was peripheral blood. CDR3 region: CASSVDRDSYEQYF. CDR3 nucleotides: TGTGCCAGCAGCGTAGACAGAGATTCCTACGAGCAGTACTTC.